What follows is one T cell receptor (beta chain) and its context. Only in-frame clones appear in the TCRdb table, and some are missing; sequencing was by immunoSEQ multiplex PCR. The sample records some 380,000 clones, roughly 77% being singletons. This specimen comes from a study of blood T cell repertoires in COVID-19. Looking at the study overall: Donors in the United States, Italy and Spain gave samples during acute or convalescent COVID-19. T cells, B-cell-depleted T cells, or PBMCs provided the cDNA or gDNA that served as material.

The germline V and J ends were trimmed by 3 bases and 6 bases, with 12 bases remaining between them. Germline loops: CDR1 MNHNY, CDR2 SVGAGI (reference sequence). The CDR3 has 14 residues. Material: peripheral blood. This rearrangement joins TRBV6-6 to TRBJ1-5, with D possibly TRBD1 on 5 matching bases. This receptor was obtained from a human donor with acute or convalescent COVID-19. The donor label of this sample is uncertain. The CDR3 loop reads CASSYTGASQPQHF. CDR3 sequence (DNA): TGTGCCAGCAGTTATACAGGAGCTTCTCAGCCCCAGCATTTT.